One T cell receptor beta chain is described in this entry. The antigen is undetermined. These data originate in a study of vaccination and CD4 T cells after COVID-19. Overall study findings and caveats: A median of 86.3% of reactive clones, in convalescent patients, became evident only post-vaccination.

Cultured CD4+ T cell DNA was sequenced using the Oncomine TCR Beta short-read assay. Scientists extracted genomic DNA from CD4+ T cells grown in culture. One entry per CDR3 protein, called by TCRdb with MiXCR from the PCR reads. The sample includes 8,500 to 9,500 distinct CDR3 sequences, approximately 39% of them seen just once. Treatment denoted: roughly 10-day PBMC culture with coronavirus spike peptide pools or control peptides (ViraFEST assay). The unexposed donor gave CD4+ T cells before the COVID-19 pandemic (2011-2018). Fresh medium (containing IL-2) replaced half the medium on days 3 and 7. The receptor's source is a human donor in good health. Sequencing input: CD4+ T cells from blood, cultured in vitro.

The CDR3 region is CASSLADSPSTDTQYF. CDR3 nucleotide sequence: TGCGCCAGCAGCTTGGCGGACAGTCCTAGCACAGATACGCAGTATTTT. This chain links TRBV5-1 with TRBJ2-3, with TRBD1 as a possible D gene (6 bases). Germline lookup yields CDR1 SGHRS and CDR2 YFSETQ. V gave up 0 bases and J gave up 0 bases, with 11 bases separating them. The CDR3 covers 16 residues. The whole variable domain, remainder taken from reference TRBV5-1 and TRBJ2-3, is KAGVTQTPRYLIKTRGQQVTLSCSPISGHRSVSWYQQTPGQGLQFLFEYFSETQRNKGNFPGRFSGRQFSNSRSEMNVSTLELGDSALYLCASSLADSPSTDTQYFGPGTRLTVL.